The 8 T cell receptor beta chains below all came from one sample that was sequenced in a study of cytomegalovirus exposure and HLA in healthy donors. A multiplex PCR was run with 60 Vbeta primers and 13 Jbeta primers. Produced via immunoSEQ multiplex PCR; TCRdb's table is partial and in-frame only. The sample includes some 120,000 clones, about 80% of them seen just once. Sequencing used PBMCs. Receptors originate from a woman under 30 in good health and CMV-seronegative.

The rearrangement links TRBV27 to TRBJ2-7, with TRBD2 matching over 8 bases. Germline assignment: CDR1 MNHEY and CDR2 SMNVEV (reference sequence). Losses at the gene ends were 6 bases for V and 2 bases for J; bases not matched to a gene: 12. This CDR3 is built from 16 residues. The CDR3 sequence is CASSPQGRGGTYEQYF. Here the CDR3 DNA reads TGTGCCAGCAGCCCCCAGGGACGGGGGGGGACCTACGAGCAGTACTTC.

V and J are TRBV5-1 and TRBJ2-7, with D unclear. Germline V gene data show CDR1 as SGHRS and CDR2 as YFSETQ. This CDR3 spans 14 amino acids. The germline V and J ends were trimmed by 2 bases and 2 bases, with 11 bases remaining between them. The CDR3 reads CASSLSVPTYEQYF. In DNA, the CDR3 is TGCGCCAGCAGCTTATCAGTCCCCACCTACGAGCAGTACTTC.

The chain joins TRBV27 to TRBJ1-4; D gene unclear. From germline, CDR1 is MNHEY and CDR2 SMNVEV (reference sequence). The CDR3 length is 12 residues. V was shortened by 6 bases and J by 8 bases, with 10 bases between the two germline ends. CDR3 amino acids: CASRGYDEKLFF. CDR3 coding DNA: TGTGCCAGCAGGGGCTACGACGAAAAACTGTTTTTT.

The chain combines TRBV2 with TRBJ1-6, with D possibly being TRBD1 (5 bases). The germline V gene has CDR1 SNHLY and CDR2 FYNNEI. V gave up 2 bases and J gave up 7 bases, with 15 bases separating them. This CDR3 has 16 residues. The CDR3 loop is CASSERLTGGNSPLHF. CDR3 nucleotides: TGTGCCAGCAGTGAAAGGCTAACAGGAGGGAATTCACCCCTCCACTTT. The whole variable domain, filled in from reference TRBV2 and TRBJ1-6, reads EPEVTQTPSHQVTQMGQEVILRCVPISNHLYFYWYRQILGQKVEFLVSFYNNEISEKSEIFDDQFSVERPDGSNFTLKIRSTKLEDSAMYFCASSERLTGGNSPLHFGNGTRLTVT.

The J gene is TRBJ2-1, the V gene TRBV6-5, with 10 bases identical to TRBD1. CDR1 is MNHEY, CDR2 SVGAGI, per germline. The CDR3 runs to 16 residues. The junction had 5 bases not matched to a gene; V was cut back by 4 bases and J by 2 bases. The CDR3 DNA sequence: TGTGCCAGCAGTTGGGACAGGGGTTTGACCTACAATGAGCAGTTCTTC. Translation gives CASSWDRGLTYNEQFF.

This clone showed up just a few times. The V gene is TRBV7-2, the J gene TRBJ1-2; tentative D call: TRBD1 (5 bases). CDR1 SGHTA and CDR2 FQGNSA come from the germline V gene. The V and J ends lost 5 bases and 5 bases respectively, with 12 bases between them. This CDR3 comprises 13 residues. CDR3 residues: CASSPREGYGYTF. The DNA for the CDR3 is TGTGCCAGCAGCCCCCGGGAGGGGTATGGCTACACCTTC.

The chain carries TRBV10-2 and TRBJ1-2; D remains ambiguous. The length of the CDR3 is 14 residues. The V gene lost 4 bases and the J gene lost 1 base, with 10 bases spanning the gap. Germline CDR1 WSHSY, CDR2 SAAADI. The CDR3 loop is CASSVDGSNYGYTF. CDR3 sequence (DNA): TGCGCCAGCAGTGTGGATGGGAGTAACTATGGCTACACCTTC.

The chain carries TRBV5-8 and TRBJ1-4, with D uncertain. Trimming pared 2 bases from V and 0 bases from J, leaving 20 bases between. Germline CDR1 reads SGHTS; CDR2 reads YDEGEE. CDR3 length: 19 residues. The CDR3, as DNA: TGTGCCAGCAGCTTCGGGTTATCAAATTACGGTGCAACTAATGAAAAACTGTTTTTT. It translates to CASSFGLSNYGATNEKLFF.